This TCR beta chain was observed in a study of blood T cells in healthy people across ages. Study-level points and caveats: Among T cells, TCR beta diversity per million cells dropped roughly linearly as age rose. Among long-lived donors, naive CD4+ cells were more numerous and diversity higher than in aged donors.

Primers used in a second PCR of about 6 to 11 cycles were a sample-barcoded 5' primer and a J-beta primer mix. Researchers report that a template-switch adaptor with 12 random nucleotides tagged each cDNA molecule. Each sample yielded at least 2.5 million CDR3-containing paired-end reads. TCRdb itself ran the 5' RACE reads through MiXCR, one entry per CDR3 protein. The table includes around 970,000 distinct CDR3 sequences, roughly 51% detected once. Trimming cost V 6 bases and J 3 bases; bases outside gene matches: 7. The CDR3 covers 15 residues. Germline V gives CDR1 MDHEN, CDR2 SYDVKM. About this clonotype itself: The antigen is undetermined.

The chain joins TRBV28 to TRBJ1-4, with 7 bases aligning to TRBD1. Sequencing was carried out using blood. The sequence was collected from a woman aged 55-69 years in good health. In DNA, the CDR3 is TGTGCCAGCAGCCCAACGACAGGGCCTAATGAAAAACTGTTTTTT. Its translation is CASSPTTGPNEKLFF.